What follows are 32 T cell receptor beta chains derived from one specimen sequenced in a study of blood T cell repertoires in COVID-19 (dated by TCRdb to between 2020 and 2021). Libraries came from the immunoSEQ multiplex PCR assay. TCRdb holds this immuneACCESS table with in-frame rearrangements only. Some clones are missing; in checked studies, unresolved V genes explain under half, and the rest has no known cause. The sample table shows 260,000 or so clones, and approximately 86% are seen once. Of the sample, 0.65% to 0.8% falls within the top ten clones. The sample comprised peripheral blood. The receptors shown here come from a human donor in a cohort sampled during active COVID-19.

The chain joins TRBV29-1 to TRBJ2-7; D perhaps matches TRBD1 (5 bases). Trimming cost V 4 bases and J 4 bases, with 14 bases left between them. CDR1 SQVTM and CDR2 ANQGSEA come from the germline V gene. The CDR3 is 13 amino acids. The DNA for the CDR3 is TGCAGCGTTGTGGGGCCACCCCTGTACGAGCAGTACTTC. Protein: CSVVGPPLYEQYF.

V usage is TRBV5-4 and J usage is TRBJ2-7, with TRBD1 as a possible D gene (6 bases). Trimming cost V 4 bases and J 2 bases, with 13 bases left between them. From germline, CDR1 is SGHNT and CDR2 YYREEE (reference sequence). The CDR3 runs 14 residues. The CDR3 DNA follows: TGTGCCAGCAGCACGGACAGCGGTCCCTACGAGCAGTACTTC. Protein sequence: CASSTDSGPYEQYF. Full variable domain (remainder filled in from reference TRBV5-4 and TRBJ2-7): ETGVTQSPTHLIKTRGQQVTLRCSSQSGHNTVSWYQQALGQGPQFIFQYYREEENGRGNFPPRFSGLQFPNYSSELNVNALELDDSALYLCASSTDSGPYEQYFGPGTRLTVT.

The V gene is TRBV5-1, the J gene TRBJ1-3; 8 bases are shared with TRBD1. V trimming: 3 bases; J trimming: 3 bases; junction bases outside the gene matches: 2. The CDR3 has 14 residues. The V gene's germline CDR1 is SGHRS and CDR2 YFSETQ. CDR3 sequence: CASSYDRGGNTIYF. As DNA, the CDR3 is TGCGCCAGCAGCTACGACAGGGGTGGAAACACCATATATTTT.

The gene calls are TRBV27 and TRBJ2-7, with a weak D call TRBD2 (5 bases). Germline CDR1 reads MNHEY; CDR2 reads SMNVEV (reference sequence). Trimming pared 3 bases from V and 6 bases from J, leaving 15 bases between. The CDR3 loop spans 14 amino acids. DNA of the CDR3: TGTGCCAGCAGTTTGGTCGGGGTTTCGGCCGAGCAGTACTTC. Translated, it gives CASSLVGVSAEQYF.

V is TRBV5-4 and J is TRBJ1-1; tentative D call: TRBD1 (6 bases). The V gene lost 5 bases and the J gene lost 0 bases, with 11 bases spanning the gap. The CDR3 covers 14 residues. The V gene's germline CDR1 is SGHNT and CDR2 YYREEE (reference sequence). In DNA form, the CDR3 reads TGTGCCAGCAGGACAACAGGGATGAACACTGAAGCTTTCTTT. This translates into CASRTTGMNTEAFF.

The chain carries TRBV7-8 and TRBJ1-4; D unresolved. Germline V gene data show CDR1 as SGHVS and CDR2 as FQNEAQ. The CDR3 runs 14 residues. The germline V and J ends were trimmed by 5 bases and 8 bases, with 15 bases remaining between them. The CDR3 region has the DNA TGTGCCAGCAGCCCGAGGAGGGTTAAGGAAAAACTGTTTTTT. It specifies CASSPRRVKEKLFF.

This chain joins TRBV11-1 and TRBJ2-7; the match to TRBD1 covers 7 bases. The junction had 9 bases not matched to a gene; V was cut back by 7 bases and J by 12 bases. The CDR3 runs 11 residues. From germline, CDR1 is SGHAT and CDR2 FQDESV (reference sequence). CDR3: CASKDLGGVYF. The CDR3 DNA follows: TGTGCCAGCAAGGATCTAGGGGGCGTGTACTTC.

This clone was recorded a few times. The chain's CDR3 is CASSLGQGNEQYF. CDR3 DNA: TGTGCCAGCAGTTTGGGACAGGGTAACGAGCAGTACTTC. The chain is built from TRBV27 and TRBJ2-7; 9 bases map to TRBD1. The germline gives CDR1 MNHEY, CDR2 SMNVEV (reference sequence). V lost 3 bases and J lost 5; bases outside the gene matches: 2. The CDR3 has 13 amino acids.

The gene calls are TRBV25-1 and TRBJ1-2; D might be TRBD1 (5 bases). CDR1 is MGHDK, CDR2 SYGVNS, per germline. The V and J ends lost 4 bases and 3 bases respectively, with 12 bases between them. The CDR3 has 14 amino acids. CDR3 residues: CASSAGGLDYGYTF. In DNA form, the CDR3 reads TGTGCCAGCAGTGCGGGGGGACTGGACTATGGCTACACCTTC.

The chain is built from TRBV7-3 and TRBJ2-1; possible D gene TRBD2, 6 bases. V was trimmed by 5 bases and J by 7 bases, leaving 15 bases between them. The CDR3 totals 14 residues. From germline, CDR1 is SGHTA and CDR2 FQGTGA. In nucleotides, the CDR3 is TGTGCCAGCAGCCCAGGTGGGACTCAGAATGAGCAGTTCTTC. This codes for CASSPGGTQNEQFF.

The rearrangement uses TRBV27 and TRBJ2-7; no clear D. Trimming removed 3 bases from V and 4 bases from J, with 7 bases in between. CDR3 length equals 12 residues. Per germline, CDR1 MNHEY and CDR2 SMNVEV (reference sequence). In DNA form, the CDR3 reads TGTGCCAGCAGTTTCAACAGTTACGAGCAGTACTTC. Translated: CASSFNSYEQYF.

This chain uses TRBV6-1 with TRBJ2-7; 11 nucleotides agree with TRBD1. The CDR3 is made up of 15 amino acids. Losses at the gene ends were 2 bases for V and 3 bases for J; bases not matched to a gene: 3. Per the germline V gene, CDR1 is MNHNS and CDR2 is SASEGT. The CDR3 DNA reads TGTGCCAGCAGTGAAAGGGACAGGGGGGACTACGAGCAGTACTTC. It yields the protein CASSERDRGDYEQYF.

A single count supports this clone. The chain joins TRBV5-1 to TRBJ2-7, with TRBD1 identical over 12 bases. The CDR3 has 15 amino acids. Trimming removed 3 bases from V and 3 bases from J; junction bases left unmatched: 4. CDR1 is SGHRS, CDR2 YFSETQ, per germline. The CDR3 spells CASSWGQGASYEQYF. The CDR3 bases are TGCGCCAGCAGCTGGGGACAGGGGGCGAGCTACGAGCAGTACTTC.

The gene calls are TRBV20-1 and TRBJ2-1, with D unresolved. Germline CDR1 DFQATT, CDR2 SNEGSKA (reference sequence). Trimming left V 2 bases short and J 10 bases short, with 9 bases between. The CDR3 consists of 11 residues. The CDR3 sequence: CSARFEVEQFF. The CDR3 DNA follows: TGCAGTGCTAGATTTGAGGTGGAGCAGTTCTTC.

This clone has a single count. The CDR3 bases are TGCGCCAGCAGCCAAGGCGCCGGTGGCACCGGGGAGCTGTTTTTT. Translated, it gives CASSQGAGGTGELFF. This chain connects TRBV4-3 to TRBJ2-2; D is ambiguous. The ends were cut back, 1 base at V and 4 bases at J, with 10 bases in the middle. Germline V gene sequence: CDR1 LGHNA, CDR2 YSLEER. CDR3 size: 15 residues.

The chain employs TRBV4-2 and TRBJ1-5, with D possibly TRBD1 on 5 matching bases. Trimming pared 3 bases from V and 4 bases from J, leaving 13 bases between. The CDR3 is 15 amino acids. Germline lookup yields CDR1 LGHNA and CDR2 YNFKEQ. This chain's CDR3 is CASSQGRQQNQPQHF. The CDR3 DNA sequence: TGTGCCAGCAGCCAGGGTCGACAGCAAAATCAGCCCCAGCATTTT.

The genes are TRBV28 and TRBJ2-1; D is ambiguous. Germline lookup yields CDR1 MDHEN and CDR2 SYDVKM. This CDR3 is built from 13 residues. Trimming shortened V by 6 bases and J by 8 bases, and 14 bases separated the two germline ends. The CDR3 loop is CASRGLPGDEQFF. In DNA, the CDR3 is TGTGCCAGCAGGGGCCTTCCTGGCGATGAGCAGTTCTTC. Full variable domain (outside the CDR3, taken from reference TRBV28 and TRBJ2-1): DVKVTQSSRYLVKRTGEKVFLECVQDMDHENMFWYRQDPGLGLRLIYFSYDVKMKEKGDIPEGYSVSREKKERFSLILESASTNQTSMYLCASRGLPGDEQFFGPGTRLTVL.

The chain has TRBV6-2 or TRBV6-3 and TRBJ2-4, with 10 bases that match TRBD1. Germline lookup yields CDR1 MNHEY and CDR2 SVGEGT. CDR3 size: 18 residues. The trim removed 2 bases at V and 8 bases at J, leaving 15 bases unmatched. The DNA of the CDR3 is TGTGCCAGCAGTTACCCCCGCCCCTCGGGACAGGGGACATACATTCAGTACTTC. It specifies CASSYPRPSGQGTYIQYF.

The chain is built from TRBV28 and TRBJ1-1; D remains unclear. The CDR3 consists of 14 residues. Looked up from germline, CDR1 is MDHEN and CDR2 is SYDVKM. Trimming removed 6 bases at V and 2 bases at J, with 13 bases between. The DNA for the CDR3 is TGTGCCAGCAGAAGACAAGCAATTAACACTGAAGCTTTCTTT. This gives the protein CASRRQAINTEAFF. The whole variable domain, remainder taken from reference TRBV28 and TRBJ1-1, is DVKVTQSSRYLVKRTGEKVFLECVQDMDHENMFWYRQDPGLGLRLIYFSYDVKMKEKGDIPEGYSVSREKKERFSLILESASTNQTSMYLCASRRQAINTEAFFGQGTRLTVV.

This clone has just a few counts. The rearrangement links TRBV18 to TRBJ1-3; 7 positions agree with TRBD1. V was clipped by 0 bases and J by 7 bases; unmatched bases: 12. The CDR3 totals 17 residues. The germline gives CDR1 KGHSH, CDR2 LQKENI. CDR3 protein: CASSPPLRPGGRNTIYF. The CDR3 DNA reads as TGTGCCAGCTCACCACCTCTCCGGCCAGGGGGGCGGAACACCATATATTTT. The full variable domain, rest sourced from reference TRBV18 and TRBJ1-3, is NAGVMQNPRHLVRRRGQEARLRCSPMKGHSHVYWYRQLPEEGLKFMVYLQKENIIDESGMPKERFSAEFPKEGPSILRIQQVVRGDSAAYFCASSPPLRPGGRNTIYFGEGSWLTVV.

This clone has a handful of counts. This chain connects TRBV30 to TRBJ1-2, with TRBD1 matching over 9 bases. This CDR3 contains 15 residues. J gave up 3 bases and V 2 bases, and 7 bases lay outside the gene matches. Per germline, CDR1 GTSNPN and CDR2 SVGIG (reference sequence). CDR3 protein: CAWSTNRGPYYGYTF. CDR3 nucleotides: TGTGCCTGGAGTACGAACAGGGGGCCTTACTATGGCTACACCTTC.

The chain combines TRBV4-1 with TRBJ2-1; the D is unclear. CDR3 length: 17 residues. Germline CDR1 reads MGHRA; CDR2 reads YSYEKL. The ends were cut back, 0 bases at V and 3 bases at J, with 15 bases in the middle. This CDR3 is CASSQDYQVVLYNEQFF. The CDR3, as DNA: TGCGCCAGCAGCCAAGATTACCAGGTCGTTCTCTACAATGAGCAGTTCTTC.

The genes are TRBV4-3 and TRBJ1-6; possibly TRBD1 for D (5 bases). This CDR3 spans 17 amino acids. Germline V gene sequence: CDR1 LGHNA, CDR2 YSLEER. Trimming removed 0 bases at V and 10 bases at J, with 19 bases between. This CDR3 reads CASSQDPPAGRRSPLHF. The CDR3 nucleotides read TGCGCCAGCAGCCAAGATCCCCCCGCAGGGCGAAGGTCACCCCTCCACTTT.

The V call is TRBV5-4, the J call TRBJ1-3; no clear D. V lost 4 bases to trimming and J lost 0 bases, with 20 bases between them. Germline values: CDR1 SGHNT, CDR2 YYREEE (reference sequence). The CDR3 contains 18 residues. The CDR3 nucleotides are TGTGCCAGCAGCACCTATACCGACCCCCCGGGCTCTGGAAACACCATATATTTT. Translating it yields CASSTYTDPPGSGNTIYF.

This clone showed up just a few times. This chain connects TRBV30 to TRBJ1-2; 11 nucleotides match TRBD1. There are 18 residues in the CDR3. The ends lost 0 bases at V and 0 bases at J; junction bases unmatched: 9. CDR1 is GTSNPN, CDR2 SVGIG, per germline (reference sequence). The DNA for the CDR3 is TGTGCCTGGAGTGTACCTGGGACAGGGGGTACAGCTAACTATGGCTACACCTTC. It is translated as CAWSVPGTGGTANYGYTF.

The chain has TRBV3-1 (or the pseudogene TRBV3-2) and TRBJ1-2; 11 nucleotides line up with TRBD1. V was clipped by 1 base and J by 6 bases; unmatched bases: 7. This CDR3 region has 16 residues. Germline lookup yields CDR1 LGHDT and CDR2 YNNKEL (reference sequence). CDR3 sequence (DNA): TGTGCCAGCAGCCAAGGGACAGGGGGCGCGGGTAATGGCTACACCTTC. Translation: CASSQGTGGAGNGYTF.

The rearrangement joins TRBV7-2 to TRBJ2-7; 7 bases line up with TRBD1. Germline lookup yields CDR1 SGHTA and CDR2 FQGNSA. Unmatched junction bases numbered 6, after V lost 4 bases and J lost 0 bases. The CDR3 is 15 amino acids. The chain's CDR3 is CASSWTRDSSYEQYF. The DNA of the CDR3 is TGTGCCAGCAGCTGGACCCGGGACAGCTCCTACGAGCAGTACTTC. Complete variable domain (other parts from reference TRBV7-2 and TRBJ2-7): GAGVSQSPSNKVTEKGKDVELRCDPISGHTALYWYRQSLGQGLEFLIYFQGNSAPDKSGLPSDRFSAERTGGSVSTLTIQRTQQEDSAVYLCASSWTRDSSYEQYFGPGTRLTVT.

The V call is TRBV3-1 (or the pseudogene TRBV3-2), the J call TRBJ2-7; D uncertain. Germline CDR1 LGHDT, CDR2 YNNKEL (reference sequence). V dropped 4 bases and J dropped 4 bases, with 11 bases sitting between them. The CDR3 has 13 amino acids. Written as DNA, the CDR3 is TGTGCCAGCAGCCCCCCCTCTCGTTACGAGCAGTACTTC. Translated: CASSPPSRYEQYF.

V usage is TRBV2 and J usage is TRBJ1-2; 7 bases agree with TRBD1. The germline V gene encodes CDR1 SNHLY and CDR2 FYNNEI. The length of the CDR3 is 15 residues. Trimming removed 2 bases from V and 7 bases from J; junction bases left unmatched: 10. This chain's CDR3 is CASSEFGGGGGGYTF. CDR3 sequence (DNA): TGTGCCAGCAGTGAATTTGGAGGGGGCGGAGGTGGCTACACCTTC.

The V gene is TRBV24-1, the J gene TRBJ1-4; 11 nucleotides match TRBD1. Trimming at V came to 4 bases and at J to 10 bases, leaving 7 bases not matched to a gene. The germline gives CDR1 KGHDR, CDR2 SFDVKD. The CDR3 length is 15 residues. The CDR3 coding sequence is TGTGCCACCAGTGACCCAACCGGGACAGGGGGAAAACTGTTTTTT. Protein product: CATSDPTGTGGKLFF.

V usage is TRBV7-9 and J usage is TRBJ2-2; 7 nucleotides agree with TRBD2. The CDR3 covers 18 residues. V dropped 1 base and J dropped 7; count of bases not matched to a gene: 15. CDR1 SEHNR and CDR2 FQNEAQ come from the germline V gene (reference sequence). The CDR3 here is CASSLGGSSGRMGGELFF. The CDR3 DNA follows: TGTGCCAGCAGCTTAGGAGGCTCTAGCGGCCGGATGGGCGGGGAGCTGTTTTTT.

This chain joins TRBV29-1 and TRBJ1-3; 7 bases fit TRBD1. This CDR3 comprises 13 residues. CDR1 is SQVTM and CDR2 is ANQGSEA in the germline V gene. V shed 7 bases and J 2 bases; nucleotides not matched to a gene: 5. The CDR3 coding sequence is TGCAGCGCGTATGGGACAGCTGGAAACACCATATATTTT. The encoded protein is CSAYGTAGNTIYF.